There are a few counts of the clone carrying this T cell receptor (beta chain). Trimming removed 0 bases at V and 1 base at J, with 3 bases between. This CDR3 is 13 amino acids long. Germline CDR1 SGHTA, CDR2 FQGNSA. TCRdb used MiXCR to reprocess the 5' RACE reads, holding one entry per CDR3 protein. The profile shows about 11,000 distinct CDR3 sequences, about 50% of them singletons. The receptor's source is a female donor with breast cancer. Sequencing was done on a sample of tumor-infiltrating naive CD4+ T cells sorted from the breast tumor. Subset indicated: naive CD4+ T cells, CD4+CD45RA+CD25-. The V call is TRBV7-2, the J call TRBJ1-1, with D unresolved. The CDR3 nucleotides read TGTGCCAGCAGCTTAGCAGGGAACACTGAAGCTTTCTTT. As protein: CASSLAGNTEAFF.